The following is a T cell receptor beta chain sequence with its context. Its target is unknown. The same CDR3 also results from other DNA sequences found in this sample. This CDR3 comprises 16 residues. CDR1 and CDR2 from the germline V gene are SGHDT and YYEEEE. V lost 4 bases to trimming and J lost 0 bases, with 11 bases between them. The source of the sample is a study of cytomegalovirus exposure and HLA in healthy donors. General study points: It was confirmed in vitro that a few of the CMV-associated chains were specific for CMV antigens.

PCR primers comprised 60 Vbeta and 13 Jbeta primers. Libraries were prepared by immunoSEQ multiplex PCR; TCRdb keeps only in-frame clonotypes and omits some of them. Among under 200,000 clones listed, approximately 86% were seen once. The material sequenced was PBMCs. This rearrangement joins TRBV5-6 to TRBJ2-6; D unresolved. The TCR sequence derives from a woman aged 18-29 years in good health and CMV-seronegative. DNA for the CDR3: TGTGCCAGCAGCCTCCCGGGTGGCTCTGGGGCCAACGTCCTGACTTTC. This codes for CASSLPGGSGANVLTF.